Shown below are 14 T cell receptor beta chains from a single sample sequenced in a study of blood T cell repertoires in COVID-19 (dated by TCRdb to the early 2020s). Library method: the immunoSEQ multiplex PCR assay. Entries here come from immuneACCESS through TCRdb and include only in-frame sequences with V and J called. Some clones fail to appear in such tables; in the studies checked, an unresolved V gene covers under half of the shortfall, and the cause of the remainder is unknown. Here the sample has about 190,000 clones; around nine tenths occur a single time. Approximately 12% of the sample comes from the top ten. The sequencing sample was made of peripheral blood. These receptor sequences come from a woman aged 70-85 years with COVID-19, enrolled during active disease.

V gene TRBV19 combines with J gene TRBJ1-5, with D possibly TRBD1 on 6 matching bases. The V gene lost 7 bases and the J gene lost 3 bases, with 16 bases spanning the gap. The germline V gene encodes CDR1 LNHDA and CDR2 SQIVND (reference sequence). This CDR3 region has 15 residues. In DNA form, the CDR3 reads TGTGCCAGTACCATGGGACAACAGGTCAATCAGCCCCAGCATTTT. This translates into CASTMGQQVNQPQHF.

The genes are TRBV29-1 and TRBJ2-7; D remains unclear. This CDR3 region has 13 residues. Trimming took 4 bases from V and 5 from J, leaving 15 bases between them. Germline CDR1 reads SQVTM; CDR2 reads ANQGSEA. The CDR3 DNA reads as TGCAGCGTTGGAACCCAAATACACGACGAGCAGTACTTC. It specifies CSVGTQIHDEQYF.

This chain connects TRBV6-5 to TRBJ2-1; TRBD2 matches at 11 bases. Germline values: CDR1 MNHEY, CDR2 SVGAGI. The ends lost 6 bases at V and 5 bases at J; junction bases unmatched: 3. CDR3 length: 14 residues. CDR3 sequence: CASRRLAGNNEQFF. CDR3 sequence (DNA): TGTGCCAGCAGGCGACTAGCGGGGAACAATGAGCAGTTCTTC.

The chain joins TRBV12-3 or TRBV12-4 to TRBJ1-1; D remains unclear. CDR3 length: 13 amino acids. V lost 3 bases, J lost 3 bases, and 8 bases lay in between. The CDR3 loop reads CASSFDRDTEAFF. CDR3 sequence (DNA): TGTGCCAGCAGTTTCGATCGGGACACTGAAGCTTTCTTT.

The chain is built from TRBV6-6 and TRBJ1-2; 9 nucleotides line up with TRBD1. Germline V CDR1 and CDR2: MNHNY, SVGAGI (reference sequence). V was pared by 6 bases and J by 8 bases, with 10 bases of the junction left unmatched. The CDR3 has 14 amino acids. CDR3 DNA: TGTGCCAGCAGGCCACAGGGGGCGCGGCGCGGCTACACCTTC. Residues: CASRPQGARRGYTF.

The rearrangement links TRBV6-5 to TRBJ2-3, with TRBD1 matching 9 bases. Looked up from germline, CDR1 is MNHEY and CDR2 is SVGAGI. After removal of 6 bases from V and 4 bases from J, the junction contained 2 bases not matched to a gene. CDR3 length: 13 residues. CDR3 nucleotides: TGTGCCAGCAGCAGGACAGGGGCAGATACGCAGTATTTT. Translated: CASSRTGADTQYF.

The CDR3 here is CAWTAGGKWGEQFF. The CDR3 nucleotides are TGTGCCTGGACAGCGGGAGGGAAGTGGGGTGAGCAGTTCTTC. The rearrangement uses TRBV30 and TRBJ2-1, with TRBD2 matching 10 bases. CDR1 and CDR2 from the germline V gene are GTSNPN and SVGIG (reference sequence). The CDR3 runs to 14 residues. The ends lost 4 bases at V and 9 bases at J; junction bases unmatched: 9.

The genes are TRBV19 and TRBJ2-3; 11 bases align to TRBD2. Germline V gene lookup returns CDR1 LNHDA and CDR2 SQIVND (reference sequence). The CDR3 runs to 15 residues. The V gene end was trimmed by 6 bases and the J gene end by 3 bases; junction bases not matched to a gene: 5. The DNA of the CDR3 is TGTGCCAGTAGCCTTGCTAGCGGGAGGACAGATACGCAGTATTTT. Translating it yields CASSLASGRTDTQYF.

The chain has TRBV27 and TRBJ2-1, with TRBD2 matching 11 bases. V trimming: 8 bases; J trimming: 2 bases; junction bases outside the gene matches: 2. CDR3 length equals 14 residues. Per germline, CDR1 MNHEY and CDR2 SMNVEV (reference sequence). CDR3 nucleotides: TGTGCCAGCCGACTAGCGGGGCCCTACAATGAGCAGTTCTTC. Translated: CASRLAGPYNEQFF.

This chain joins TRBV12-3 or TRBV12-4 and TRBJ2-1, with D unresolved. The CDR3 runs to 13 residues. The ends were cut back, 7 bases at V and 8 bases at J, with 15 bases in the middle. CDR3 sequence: CASKRLSVYEQFF. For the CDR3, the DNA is TGTGCCAGCAAACGACTGAGCGTATATGAGCAGTTCTTC.

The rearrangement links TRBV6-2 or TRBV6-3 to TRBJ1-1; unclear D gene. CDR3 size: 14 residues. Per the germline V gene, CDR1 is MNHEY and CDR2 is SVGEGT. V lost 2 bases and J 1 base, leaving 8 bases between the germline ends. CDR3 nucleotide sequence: TGTGCCAGCAGTTACGGCGGGCAGAACACTGAAGCTTTCTTT. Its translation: CASSYGGQNTEAFF.

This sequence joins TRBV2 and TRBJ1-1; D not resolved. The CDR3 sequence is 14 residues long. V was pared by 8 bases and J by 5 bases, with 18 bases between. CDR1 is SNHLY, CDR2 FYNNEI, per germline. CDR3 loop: CASSRTFLDTEAFF. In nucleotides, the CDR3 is TGTGCCAGCTCGAGGACTTTTCTGGATACTGAAGCTTTCTTT.

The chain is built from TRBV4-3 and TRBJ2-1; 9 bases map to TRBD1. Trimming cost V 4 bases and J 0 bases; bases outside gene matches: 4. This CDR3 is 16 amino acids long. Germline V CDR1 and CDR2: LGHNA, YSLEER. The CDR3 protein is CASSLRDRASYNEQFF. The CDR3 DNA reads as TGCGCCAGCAGCCTTCGGGACAGGGCCTCCTACAATGAGCAGTTCTTC.

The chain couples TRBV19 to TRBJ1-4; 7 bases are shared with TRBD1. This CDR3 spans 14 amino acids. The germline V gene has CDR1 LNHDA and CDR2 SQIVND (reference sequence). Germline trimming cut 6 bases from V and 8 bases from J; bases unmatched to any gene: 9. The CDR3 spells CASRGGQREEKLFF. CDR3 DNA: TGTGCCAGTAGGGGGGGACAGAGGGAAGAAAAACTGTTTTTT. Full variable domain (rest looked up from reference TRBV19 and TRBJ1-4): DGGITQSPKYLFRKEGQNVTLSCEQNLNHDAMYWYRQDPGQGLRLIYYSQIVNDFQKGDIAEGYSVSREKKESFPLTVTSAQKNPTAFYLCASRGGQREEKLFFGSGTQLSVL.